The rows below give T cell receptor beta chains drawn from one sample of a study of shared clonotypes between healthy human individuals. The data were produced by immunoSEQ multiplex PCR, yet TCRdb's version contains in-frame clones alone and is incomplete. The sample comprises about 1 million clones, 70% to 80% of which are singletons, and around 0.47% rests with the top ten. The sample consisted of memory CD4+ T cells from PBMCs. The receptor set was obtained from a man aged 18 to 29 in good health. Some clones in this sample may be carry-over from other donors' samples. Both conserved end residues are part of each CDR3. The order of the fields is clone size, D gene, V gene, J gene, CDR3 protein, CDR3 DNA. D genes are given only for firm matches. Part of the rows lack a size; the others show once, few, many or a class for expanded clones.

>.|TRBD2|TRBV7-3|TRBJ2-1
CASSLSLAGANEQFF
TGTGCCAGCAGCTTAAGTCTAGCGGGAGCGAATGAGCAGTTCTTC
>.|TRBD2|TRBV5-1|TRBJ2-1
CASSLNSGSYNEQFF
TGCGCCAGCAGCTTGAATAGCGGGAGTTACAATGAGCAGTTCTTC
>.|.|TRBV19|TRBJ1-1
CASSTLQGGNTEAFF
TGTGCCAGTAGTACCTTACAGGGTGGGAACACTGAAGCTTTCTTT
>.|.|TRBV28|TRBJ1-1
CASSLGLKVTEAFF
TGTGCCAGCAGTTTAGGGTTGAAGGTCACTGAAGCTTTCTTT
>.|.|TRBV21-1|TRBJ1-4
CASSYGDRGFF
TGTGCCAGCAGCTATGGGGACAGGGGCTTTTTT
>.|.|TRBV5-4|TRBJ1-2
CASSFYVGEGGYTF
TGTGCCAGCAGCTTCTACGTAGGCGAGGGTGGCTACACCTTC
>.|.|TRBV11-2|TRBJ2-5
CASSFQRAGETQYF
TGTGCCAGCAGCTTTCAGAGGGCCGGTGAGACCCAGTACTTC
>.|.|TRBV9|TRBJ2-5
CASSEQRSSGETQYF
TGTGCCAGCAGCGAACAGCGTTCCAGTGGCGAGACCCAGTACTTC
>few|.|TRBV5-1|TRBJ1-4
CASSDLQGWGEKLFF
TGCGCCAGCAGCGACCTACAGGGCTGGGGTGAAAAACTGTTTTTT
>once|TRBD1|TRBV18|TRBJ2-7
CASSPGGQSSYEQYF
TGTGCCAGCTCCCCAGGGGGCCAATCCTCCTACGAGCAGTACTTC
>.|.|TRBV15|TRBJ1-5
CATSGTLVQPQHF
TGTGCCACTAGTGGGACACTGGTTCAGCCCCAGCATTTT
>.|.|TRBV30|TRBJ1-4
CAWSRSGVTNEKLFF
TGTGCCTGGAGTCGCTCAGGGGTCACCAATGAAAAACTGTTTTTT
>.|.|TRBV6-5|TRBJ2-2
CASSYRVGAGELFF
TGTGCCAGCAGTTACAGGGTGGGCGCCGGGGAGCTGTTTTTT
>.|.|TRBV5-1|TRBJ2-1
CASSLVGQGVYNEQFF
TGCGCCAGCAGCTTAGTTGGCCAGGGTGTCTACAATGAGCAGTTCTTC
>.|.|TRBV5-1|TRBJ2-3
CASSLKWTDTQYF
TGCGCCAGCAGCTTGAAATGGACAGATACGCAGTATTTT
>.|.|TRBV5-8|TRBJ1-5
CASSLWSAINQPQHF
TGTGCCAGCAGCTTGTGGTCAGCCATAAATCAGCCCCAGCATTTT
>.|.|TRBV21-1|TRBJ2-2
CASSPGQGSQSAGELFF
TGTGCCAGCAGCCCCGGACAGGGAAGTCAGAGCGCCGGGGAGCTGTTTTTT
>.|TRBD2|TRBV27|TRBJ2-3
CASSLRAGGRSTDTQYF
TGTGCCAGCAGTTTAAGGGCGGGAGGCCGTAGCACAGATACGCAGTATTTT
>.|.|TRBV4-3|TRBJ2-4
CASSQGRQDIQYF
TGCGCCAGCAGCCAAGGGCGGCAGGACATTCAGTACTTC
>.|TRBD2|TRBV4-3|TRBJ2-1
CASSHMDGLAGGRSSYNEQFF
TGCGCCAGCAGCCACATGGACGGACTAGCGGGAGGTCGAAGCTCCTACAATGAGCAGTTCTTC
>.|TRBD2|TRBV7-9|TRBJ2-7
CASSSERDYLYEQYF
TGTGCCAGCAGCTCGGAGCGGGACTATCTCTACGAGCAGTACTTC
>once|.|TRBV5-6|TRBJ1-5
CASSFGGGVNQPQHF
TGTGCCAGCAGCTTTGGCGGGGGGGTGAATCAGCCCCAGCATTTT
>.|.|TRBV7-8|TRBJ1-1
CASLGTPNTEAFF
TGTGCCAGCCTAGGGACACCGAACACTGAAGCTTTCTTT
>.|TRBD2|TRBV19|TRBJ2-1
CASGQLAGFSYNEQFF
TGTGCCAGTGGACAATTAGCGGGCTTCTCCTACAATGAGCAGTTCTTC
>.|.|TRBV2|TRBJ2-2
CASSEWDTGELFF
TGTGCCAGCAGTGAGTGGGACACCGGGGAGCTGTTTTTT
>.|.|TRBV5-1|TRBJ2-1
CASSLSPSGDEQFF
TGCGCCAGCAGCTTATCCCCATCAGGGGATGAGCAGTTCTTC
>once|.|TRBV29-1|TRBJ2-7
CSVVTAPVEQYF
TGCAGCGTTGTGACCGCACCTGTGGAGCAGTACTTC
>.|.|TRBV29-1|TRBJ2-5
CSIGRDYQETQYF
TGCAGCATCGGACGGGATTACCAAGAGACCCAGTACTTC
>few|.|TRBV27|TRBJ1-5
CASSPIGQPQHF
TGTGCCAGCAGCCCGATTGGTCAGCCCCAGCATTTT
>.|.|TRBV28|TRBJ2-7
CASRRERRDSYEQYF
TGTGCCAGCAGGAGAGAGAGACGGGACTCCTACGAGCAGTACTTC
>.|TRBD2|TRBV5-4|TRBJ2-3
CASTYSGKGDTQYF
TGTGCCAGTACCTATAGCGGGAAGGGTGATACGCAGTATTTT
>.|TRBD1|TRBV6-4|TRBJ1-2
CASSETGQSGYTF
TGTGCCAGCAGTGAGACGGGACAGTCAGGCTACACCTTC
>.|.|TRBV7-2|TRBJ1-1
CASSLLWQNTEAFF
TGTGCCAGCAGCTTATTGTGGCAGAACACTGAAGCTTTCTTT
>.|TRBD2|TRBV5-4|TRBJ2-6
CASSSKASGPSGANVLTF
TGTGCCAGCAGCTCGAAGGCTAGCGGGCCCTCTGGGGCCAACGTCCTGACTTTC
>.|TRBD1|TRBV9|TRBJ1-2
CASSARNRGPYGYTF
TGTGCCAGCAGCGCGCGCAACAGGGGCCCCTATGGCTACACCTTC
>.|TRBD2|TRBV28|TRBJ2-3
CASSLKLASGRASLEDTQYF
TGTGCCAGCAGTTTAAAGTTGGCTAGCGGGAGGGCTAGTCTTGAAGATACGCAGTATTTT
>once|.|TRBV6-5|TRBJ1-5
CASRTTQGFDQPQHF
TGTGCCAGCAGGACAACCCAGGGGTTCGATCAGCCCCAGCATTTT